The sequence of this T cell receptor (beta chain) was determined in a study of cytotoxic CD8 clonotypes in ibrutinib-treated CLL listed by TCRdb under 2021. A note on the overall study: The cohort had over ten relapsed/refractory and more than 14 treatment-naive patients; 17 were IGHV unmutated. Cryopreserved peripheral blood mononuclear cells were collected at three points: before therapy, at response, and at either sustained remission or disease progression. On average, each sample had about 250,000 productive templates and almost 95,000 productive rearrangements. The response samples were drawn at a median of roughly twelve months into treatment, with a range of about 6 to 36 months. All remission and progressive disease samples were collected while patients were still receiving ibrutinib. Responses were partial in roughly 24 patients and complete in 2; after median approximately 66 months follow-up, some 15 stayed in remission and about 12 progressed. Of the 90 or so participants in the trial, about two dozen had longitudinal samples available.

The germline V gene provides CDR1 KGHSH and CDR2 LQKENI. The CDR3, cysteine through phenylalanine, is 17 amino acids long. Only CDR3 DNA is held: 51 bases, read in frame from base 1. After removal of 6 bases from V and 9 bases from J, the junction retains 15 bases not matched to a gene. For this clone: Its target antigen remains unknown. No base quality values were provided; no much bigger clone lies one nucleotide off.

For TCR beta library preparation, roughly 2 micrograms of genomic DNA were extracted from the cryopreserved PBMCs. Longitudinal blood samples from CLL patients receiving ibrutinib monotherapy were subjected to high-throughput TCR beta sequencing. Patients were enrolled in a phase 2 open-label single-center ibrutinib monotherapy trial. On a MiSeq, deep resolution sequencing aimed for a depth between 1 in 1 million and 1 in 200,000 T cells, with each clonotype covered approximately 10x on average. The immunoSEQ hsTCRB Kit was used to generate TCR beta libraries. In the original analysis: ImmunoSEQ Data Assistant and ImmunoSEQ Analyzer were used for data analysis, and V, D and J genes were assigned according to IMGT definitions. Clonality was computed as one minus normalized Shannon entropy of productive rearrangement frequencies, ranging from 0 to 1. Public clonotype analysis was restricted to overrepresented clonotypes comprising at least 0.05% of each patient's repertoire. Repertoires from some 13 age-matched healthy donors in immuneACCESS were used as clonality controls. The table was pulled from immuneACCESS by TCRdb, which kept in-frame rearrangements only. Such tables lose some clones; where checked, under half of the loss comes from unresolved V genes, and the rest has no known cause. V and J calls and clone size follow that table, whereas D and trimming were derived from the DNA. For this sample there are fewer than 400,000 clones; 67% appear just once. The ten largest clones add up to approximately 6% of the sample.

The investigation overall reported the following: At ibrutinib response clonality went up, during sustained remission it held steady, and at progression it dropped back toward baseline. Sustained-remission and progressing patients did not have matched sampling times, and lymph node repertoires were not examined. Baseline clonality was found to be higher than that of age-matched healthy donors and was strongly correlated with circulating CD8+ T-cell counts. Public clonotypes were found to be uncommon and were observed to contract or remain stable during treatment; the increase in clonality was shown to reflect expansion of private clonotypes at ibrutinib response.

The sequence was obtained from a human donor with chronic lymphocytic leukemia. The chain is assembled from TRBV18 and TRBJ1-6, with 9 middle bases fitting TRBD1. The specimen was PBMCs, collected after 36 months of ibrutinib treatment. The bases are TGTGCCAGCTCGACCGGGACAGGGTCTATCCCCGCTTCACCCCTCCACTTT. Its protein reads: CASSTGTGSIPASPLHF.